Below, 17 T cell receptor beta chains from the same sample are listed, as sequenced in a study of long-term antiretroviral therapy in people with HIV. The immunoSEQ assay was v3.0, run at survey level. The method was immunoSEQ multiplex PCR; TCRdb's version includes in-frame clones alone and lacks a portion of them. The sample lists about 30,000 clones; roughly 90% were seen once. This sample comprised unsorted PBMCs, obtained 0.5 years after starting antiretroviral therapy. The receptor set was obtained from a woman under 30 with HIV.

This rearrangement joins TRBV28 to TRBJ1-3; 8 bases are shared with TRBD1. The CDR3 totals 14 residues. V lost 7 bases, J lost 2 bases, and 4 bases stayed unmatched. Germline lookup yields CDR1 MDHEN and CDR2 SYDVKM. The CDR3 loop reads CASTSTGAGNTIYF. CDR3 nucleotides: TGTGCCAGCACTTCGACAGGGGCTGGAAACACCATATATTTT.

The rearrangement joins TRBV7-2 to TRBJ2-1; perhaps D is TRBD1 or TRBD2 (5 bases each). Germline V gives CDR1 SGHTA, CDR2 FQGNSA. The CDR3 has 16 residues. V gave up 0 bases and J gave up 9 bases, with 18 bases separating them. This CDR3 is CASSLAASGGAGEQFF. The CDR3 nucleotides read TGTGCCAGCAGCTTAGCCGCCAGTGGGGGAGCCGGTGAGCAGTTCTTC.

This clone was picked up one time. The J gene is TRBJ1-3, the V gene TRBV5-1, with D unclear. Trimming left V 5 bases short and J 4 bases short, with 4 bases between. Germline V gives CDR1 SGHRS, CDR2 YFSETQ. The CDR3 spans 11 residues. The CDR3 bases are TGCGCCAGCAGAGGGGGAAACACCATATATTTT. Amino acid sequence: CASRGGNTIYF.

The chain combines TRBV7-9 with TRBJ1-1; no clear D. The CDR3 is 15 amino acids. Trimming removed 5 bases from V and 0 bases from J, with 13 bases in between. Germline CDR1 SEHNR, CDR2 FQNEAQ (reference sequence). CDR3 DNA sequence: TGTGCCAGCAGCCCAGTTGGGTCAGTGAACACTGAAGCTTTCTTT. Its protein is CASSPVGSVNTEAFF.

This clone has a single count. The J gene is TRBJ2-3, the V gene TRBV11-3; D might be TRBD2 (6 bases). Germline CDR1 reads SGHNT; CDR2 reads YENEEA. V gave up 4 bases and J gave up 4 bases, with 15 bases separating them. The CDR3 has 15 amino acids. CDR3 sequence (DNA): TGTGCCAGCAGCTATGGGTCTGGGAGGTCAGATACGCAGTATTTT. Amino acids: CASSYGSGRSDTQYF.

The CDR3 DNA follows: TGTGCCAGCAGTTCCCTGGGAGGGCTGAATACCCAGTACTTC. Its protein is CASSSLGGLNTQYF. V usage is TRBV28 and J usage is TRBJ2-5; TRBD2 matches 7 bases. J gave up 8 bases and V 4 bases, and 10 bases lay outside the gene matches. The CDR3 is made up of 14 amino acids. Germline loops: CDR1 MDHEN, CDR2 SYDVKM.

CDR3 sequence: CASSMVGVHQPQHF. In nucleotides, the CDR3 is TGTGCCAGTAGTATGGTCGGAGTTCATCAGCCCCAGCATTTT. The chain joins TRBV19 to TRBJ1-5; D gene unclear. CDR1 LNHDA and CDR2 SQIVND come from the germline V gene (reference sequence). Between the trimmed V and J ends, which lost 3 bases and 5 bases, there was a span of 11 bases. This CDR3 comprises 14 residues.

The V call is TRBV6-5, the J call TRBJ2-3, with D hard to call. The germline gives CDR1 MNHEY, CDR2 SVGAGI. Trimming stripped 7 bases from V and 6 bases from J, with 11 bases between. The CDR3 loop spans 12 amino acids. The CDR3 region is CASNEFSDTQYF. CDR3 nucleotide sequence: TGTGCCAGCAATGAGTTTTCGGATACGCAGTATTTT.

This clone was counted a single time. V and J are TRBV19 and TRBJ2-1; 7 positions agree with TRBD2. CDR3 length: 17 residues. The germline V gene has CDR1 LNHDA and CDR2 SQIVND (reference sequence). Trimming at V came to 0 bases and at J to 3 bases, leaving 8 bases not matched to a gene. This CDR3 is CASSIDRASGYYNEQFF. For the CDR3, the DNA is TGTGCCAGTAGTATAGATCGGGCTAGCGGTTACTACAATGAGCAGTTCTTC.

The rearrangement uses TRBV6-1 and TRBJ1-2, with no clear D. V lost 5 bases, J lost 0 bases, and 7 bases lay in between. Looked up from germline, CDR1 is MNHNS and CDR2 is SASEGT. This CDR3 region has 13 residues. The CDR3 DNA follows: TGTGCCAGCAGTCAACTAGCTAACTATGGCTACACCTTC. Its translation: CASSQLANYGYTF.

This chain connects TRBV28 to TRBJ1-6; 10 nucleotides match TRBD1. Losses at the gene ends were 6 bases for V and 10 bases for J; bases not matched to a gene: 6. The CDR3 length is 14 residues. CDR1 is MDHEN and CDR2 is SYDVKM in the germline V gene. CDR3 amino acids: CASRWDRGRSPLHF. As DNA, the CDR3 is TGTGCCAGCAGGTGGGACAGGGGTCGGTCACCCCTCCACTTT.

CDR3 DNA: TGTGCCAGCAGCTCAGGTGGACAGGCTAGAGGTCATGAGCAGTTCTTC. It encodes CASSSGGQARGHEQFF. The rearrangement joins TRBV13 to TRBJ2-1; 7 positions match TRBD1. Germline V gives CDR1 PRHDT, CDR2 FYEKMQ (reference sequence). V was clipped by 4 bases and J by 8 bases; unmatched bases: 14. There are 16 residues in the CDR3.

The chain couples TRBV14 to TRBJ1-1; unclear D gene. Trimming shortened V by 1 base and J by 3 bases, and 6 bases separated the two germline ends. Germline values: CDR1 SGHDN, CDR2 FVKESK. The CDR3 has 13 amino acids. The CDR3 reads CASSQGFHTEAFF. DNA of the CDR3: TGTGCCAGCAGCCAAGGATTTCACACTGAAGCTTTCTTT.

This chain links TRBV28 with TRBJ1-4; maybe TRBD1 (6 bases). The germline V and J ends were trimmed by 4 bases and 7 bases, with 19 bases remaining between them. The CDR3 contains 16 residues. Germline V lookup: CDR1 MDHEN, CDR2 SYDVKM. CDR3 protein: CASSSRQQGWVEKLFF. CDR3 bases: TGTGCCAGCAGTTCCCGACAACAGGGTTGGGTTGAAAAACTGTTTTTT.

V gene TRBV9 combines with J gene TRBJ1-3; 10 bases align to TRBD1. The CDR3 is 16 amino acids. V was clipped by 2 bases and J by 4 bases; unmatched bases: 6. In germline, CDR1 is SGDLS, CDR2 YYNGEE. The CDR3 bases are TGTGCCAGCAGCGTGGGACAGGGGTTCTCCGGAAACACCATATATTTT. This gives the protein CASSVGQGFSGNTIYF.

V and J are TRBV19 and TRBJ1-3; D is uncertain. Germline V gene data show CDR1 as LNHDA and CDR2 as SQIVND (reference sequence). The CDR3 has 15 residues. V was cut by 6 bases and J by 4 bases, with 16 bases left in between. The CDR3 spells CASRPGLGSGNTIYF. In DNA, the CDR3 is TGTGCCAGTAGACCAGGATTGGGCTCCGGAAACACCATATATTTT.

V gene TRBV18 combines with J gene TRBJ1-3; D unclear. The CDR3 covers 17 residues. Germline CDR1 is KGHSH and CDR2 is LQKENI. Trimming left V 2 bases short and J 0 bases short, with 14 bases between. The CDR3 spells CASSPNSPTPSGNTIYF. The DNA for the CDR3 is TGTGCCAGCTCACCAAACTCCCCCACCCCCTCTGGAAACACCATATATTTT.